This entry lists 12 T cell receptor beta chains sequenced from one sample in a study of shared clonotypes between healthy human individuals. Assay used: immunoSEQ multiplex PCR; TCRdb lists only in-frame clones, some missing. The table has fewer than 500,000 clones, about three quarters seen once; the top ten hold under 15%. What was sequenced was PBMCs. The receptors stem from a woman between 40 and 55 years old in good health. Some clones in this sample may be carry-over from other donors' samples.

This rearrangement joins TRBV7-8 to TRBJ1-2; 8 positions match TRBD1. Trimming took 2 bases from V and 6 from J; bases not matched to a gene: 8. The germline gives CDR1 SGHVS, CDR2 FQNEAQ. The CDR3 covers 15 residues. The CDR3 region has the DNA TGTGCCAGCAGCTTATGGGCAGGGGGCAGAGATGGCTACACCTTC. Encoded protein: CASSLWAGGRDGYTF.

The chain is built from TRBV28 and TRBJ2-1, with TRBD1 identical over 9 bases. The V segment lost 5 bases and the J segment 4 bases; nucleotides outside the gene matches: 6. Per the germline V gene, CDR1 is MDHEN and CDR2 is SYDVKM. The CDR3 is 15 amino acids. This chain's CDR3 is CASSNSGTGYNEQFF. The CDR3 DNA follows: TGTGCCAGCAGTAACTCCGGGACAGGGTACAATGAGCAGTTCTTC.

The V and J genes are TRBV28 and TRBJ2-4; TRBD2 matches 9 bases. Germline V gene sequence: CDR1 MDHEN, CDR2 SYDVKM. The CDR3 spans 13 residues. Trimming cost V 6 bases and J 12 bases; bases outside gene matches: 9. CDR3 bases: TGTGCCAGCAGGCGCGGGGGGGGGCATGGTCAGTACTTC. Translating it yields CASRRGGGHGQYF.

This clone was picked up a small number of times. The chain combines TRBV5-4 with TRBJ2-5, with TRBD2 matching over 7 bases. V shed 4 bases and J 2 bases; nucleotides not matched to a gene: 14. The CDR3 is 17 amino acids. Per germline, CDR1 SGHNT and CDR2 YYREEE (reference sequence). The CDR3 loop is CASSLGVGGSSQETQYF. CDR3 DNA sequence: TGTGCCAGCAGCCTCGGCGTCGGCGGGAGTAGTCAAGAGACCCAGTACTTC.

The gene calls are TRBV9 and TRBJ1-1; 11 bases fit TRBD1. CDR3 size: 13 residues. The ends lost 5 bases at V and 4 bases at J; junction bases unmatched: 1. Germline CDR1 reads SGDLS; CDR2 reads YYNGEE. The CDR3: CASRGQGGTEAFF. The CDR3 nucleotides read TGTGCCAGCAGGGGACAGGGGGGCACTGAAGCTTTCTTT.

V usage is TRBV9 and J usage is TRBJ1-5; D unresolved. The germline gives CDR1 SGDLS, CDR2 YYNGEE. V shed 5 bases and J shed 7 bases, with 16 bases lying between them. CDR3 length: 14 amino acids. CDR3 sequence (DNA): TGTGCCAGCAGAAACCAAGCCGCGAAACAGCCCCAGCATTTT. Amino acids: CASRNQAAKQPQHF.

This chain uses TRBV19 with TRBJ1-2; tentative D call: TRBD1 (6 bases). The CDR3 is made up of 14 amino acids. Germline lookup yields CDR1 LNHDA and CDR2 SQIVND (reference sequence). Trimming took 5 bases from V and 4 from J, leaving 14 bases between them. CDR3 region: CASSPQQGTYGYTF. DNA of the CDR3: TGTGCCAGTAGTCCCCAACAGGGAACCTATGGCTACACCTTC.

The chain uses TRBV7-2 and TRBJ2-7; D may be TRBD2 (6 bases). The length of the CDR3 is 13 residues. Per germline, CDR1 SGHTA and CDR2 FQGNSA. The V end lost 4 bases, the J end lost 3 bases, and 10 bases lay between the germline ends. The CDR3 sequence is CASSSDGGYEQYF. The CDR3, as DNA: TGTGCCAGCAGCTCCGACGGGGGCTACGAGCAGTACTTC. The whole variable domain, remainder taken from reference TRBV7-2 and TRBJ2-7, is GAGVSQSPSNKVTEKGKDVELRCDPISGHTALYWYRQSLGQGLEFLIYFQGNSAPDKSGLPSDRFSAERTGGSVSTLTIQRTQQEDSAVYLCASSSDGGYEQYFGPGTRLTVT.

The chain's CDR3 is CASSKRTGTLGLLIYEQYF. CDR3 in DNA: TGTGCCAGCAGTAAACGGACAGGGACCCTGGGTTTGTTGATTTACGAGCAGTACTTC. The rearrangement joins TRBV6-7 to TRBJ2-7; 8 bases fit TRBD1. TRBV6-7 is placed among ORFs of uncertain function. J was trimmed by 4 bases and V by 5 bases; bases with no gene match: 22. There are 19 residues in the CDR3.

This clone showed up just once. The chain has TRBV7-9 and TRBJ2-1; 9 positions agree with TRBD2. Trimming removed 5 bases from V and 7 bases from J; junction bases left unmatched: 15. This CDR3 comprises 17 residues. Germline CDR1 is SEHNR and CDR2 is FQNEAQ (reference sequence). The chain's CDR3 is CASSPRLAAGGRNEQFF. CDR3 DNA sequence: TGTGCCAGCAGCCCACGACTTGCAGCGGGAGGTCGTAATGAGCAGTTCTTC.

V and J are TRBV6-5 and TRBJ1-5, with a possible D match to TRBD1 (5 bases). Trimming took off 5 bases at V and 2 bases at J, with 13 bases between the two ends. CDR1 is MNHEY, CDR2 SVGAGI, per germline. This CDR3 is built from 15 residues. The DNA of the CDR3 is TGTGCCAGCAGTCGGGGGAGGGAGGGCAATCAGCCCCAGCATTTT. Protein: CASSRGREGNQPQHF.

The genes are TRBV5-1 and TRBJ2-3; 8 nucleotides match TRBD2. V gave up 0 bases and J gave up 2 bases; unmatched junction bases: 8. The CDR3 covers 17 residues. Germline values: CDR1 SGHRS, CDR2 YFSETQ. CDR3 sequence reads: CASSLVVAGGVTDTQYF. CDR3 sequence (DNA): TGCGCCAGCAGCTTGGTAGTCGCGGGAGGAGTCACAGATACGCAGTATTTT. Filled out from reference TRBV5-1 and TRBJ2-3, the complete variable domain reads KAGVTQTPRYLIKTRGQQVTLSCSPISGHRSVSWYQQTPGQGLQFLFEYFSETQRNKGNFPGRFSGRQFSNSRSEMNVSTLELGDSALYLCASSLVVAGGVTDTQYFGPGTRLTVL.